One sample yielded the 17 T cell receptor beta chains listed below, sequenced in a study of cytomegalovirus exposure and HLA in healthy donors. Sequencing was performed with immunoSEQ multiplex PCR; in TCRdb, only in-frame clones are kept and a portion is missing. The sample has more than 55,000 clones, around 89% seen once. Sequenced sample: PBMCs. These receptors were taken from a woman aged 18-30 years in good health and CMV-seronegative.

The V gene is TRBV7-9, the J gene TRBJ2-1; D is uncertain. The V end was cut by 2 bases, the J end by 3 bases, with 8 bases between. The CDR3 runs to 14 residues. Germline CDR1 and CDR2: SEHNR and FQNEAQ (reference sequence). CDR3 sequence (DNA): TGTGCCAGCAGCTTATTACAGTACTACAATGAGCAGTTCTTC. This encodes CASSLLQYYNEQFF.

This clone occurred a few times. The chain is built from TRBV19 and TRBJ2-5; 7 bases are a match to TRBD1. The V gene end was trimmed by 3 bases and the J gene end by 5 bases; junction bases not matched to a gene: 12. Per germline, CDR1 LNHDA and CDR2 SQIVND (reference sequence). The CDR3 is 16 amino acids. The CDR3 sequence is CASSIGGQARRETQYF. The CDR3, as DNA: TGTGCCAGTAGTATCGGAGGACAGGCAAGGAGGGAGACCCAGTACTTC.

V usage is TRBV5-5 and J usage is TRBJ2-2; D call uncertain. The CDR3 has 15 residues. Germline CDR1 SGHKS, CDR2 YYEKEE (reference sequence). The V end lost 1 base, the J end lost 6 bases, and 13 bases lay between the germline ends. The DNA for the CDR3 is TGTGCCAGCAGCTTGAACCCAGATCCTCCCGGGGAGCTGTTTTTT. Its translation is CASSLNPDPPGELFF.

The chain recombines TRBV20-1 with TRBJ2-7; TRBD1 might be the D (6 bases). The CDR3 is 11 residues long. Per the germline V gene, CDR1 is DFQATT and CDR2 is SNEGSKA (reference sequence). Trimming removed 6 bases from V and 6 bases from J, with 12 bases in between. The CDR3 sequence: CSAERGTEQYF. The CDR3 nucleotides read TGCAGTGCCGAGAGGGGGACCGAGCAGTACTTC.

The chain links TRBV11-2 to TRBJ1-4; D gene ambiguous. Trimming cost V 3 bases and J 5 bases, with 10 bases left between them. CDR3 length: 14 residues. The V gene's germline CDR1 is SGHAT and CDR2 FQNNGV. The CDR3 DNA reads as TGTGCCAGCAGCTTTGGGCAGTTAAATGAAAAACTGTTTTTT. This codes for CASSFGQLNEKLFF.

The V gene is TRBV6-1, the J gene TRBJ2-7, with a tentative D call TRBD2 (6 bases). V lost 6 bases and J 4 bases, leaving 13 bases between the germline ends. Germline V gives CDR1 MNHNS, CDR2 SASEGT. The CDR3 totals 13 residues. CDR3 residues: CASSSTSGYEQYF. DNA for the CDR3: TGTGCCAGCAGCTCGACTAGTGGTTACGAGCAGTACTTC.

This rearrangement joins TRBV7-9 to TRBJ1-2, with a tentative D call TRBD1 (5 bases). Germline V gene sequence: CDR1 SEHNR, CDR2 FQNEAQ (reference sequence). This CDR3 spans 13 amino acids. Trimming removed 4 bases at V and 5 bases at J, with 11 bases between. The CDR3 region has the DNA TGTGCCAGCAGCTCACAGGAAGGGTATGGCTACACCTTC. This translates into CASSSQEGYGYTF.

CDR3 coding DNA: TGTGCCAGCAGGGCACCGGGGAATGAGCAGTTCTTC. This translates into CASRAPGNEQFF. This rearrangement joins TRBV28 to TRBJ2-1; maybe TRBD2 (5 bases). Germline V lookup: CDR1 MDHEN, CDR2 SYDVKM. There are 12 residues in the CDR3. The V end was cut by 6 bases, the J end by 7 bases, with 10 bases between.

This chain joins TRBV2 and TRBJ2-2, with TRBD1 matching over 8 bases. CDR3 length: 17 residues. Germline CDR1 reads SNHLY; CDR2 reads FYNNEI. J was trimmed by 3 bases and V by 5 bases; bases with no gene match: 11. Here the CDR3 reads CASSLGQGALYTGELFF. CDR3 sequence (DNA): TGTGCCAGCAGTTTAGGACAGGGCGCCCTTTACACCGGGGAGCTGTTTTTT.

The V call is TRBV28, the J call TRBJ1-5; D is unresolved. The CDR3 is made up of 14 amino acids. V lost 6 bases to trimming and J lost 5 bases, with 14 bases between them. CDR1 is MDHEN, CDR2 SYDVKM, per germline. The CDR3 DNA follows: TGTGCCAGCAGCCCCGGAGGAGCGGATCAGCCCCAGCATTTT. It encodes CASSPGGADQPQHF.

The V gene is TRBV6-1, the J gene TRBJ2-5; tentatively, D is TRBD2 (5 bases). Trimming removed 4 bases at V and 3 bases at J, with 15 bases between. CDR3 length equals 15 residues. CDR1 and CDR2 from the germline V gene are MNHNS and SASEGT. Here the CDR3 DNA reads TGTGCCAGCAGTGGACAACTAGGGAAGGAAGAGACCCAGTACTTC. Its protein is CASSGQLGKEETQYF.

This chain uses TRBV10-1 with TRBJ2-7, with D maybe TRBD2 (5 bases). Germline CDR1 and CDR2: WNHNN and SYGVQD (reference sequence). Between the trimmed V and J ends, which lost 3 bases and 2 bases, there was a span of 11 bases. This CDR3 has 14 amino acids. CDR3 sequence (DNA): TGCGCCAGCAGTGACCGGGGTCGAACCTACGAGCAGTACTTC. Translated, it gives CASSDRGRTYEQYF.

The chain is built from TRBV14 and TRBJ1-6; D gene ambiguous. The V gene lost 0 bases and the J gene lost 10 bases, with 7 bases spanning the gap. Germline loops: CDR1 SGHDN, CDR2 FVKESK. The CDR3 consists of 13 residues. In DNA form, the CDR3 reads TGTGCCAGCAGCCAAGATTTTCGGTCACCCCTCCACTTT. Protein: CASSQDFRSPLHF.

The chain joins TRBV11-2 to TRBJ2-3, with TRBD1 matching over 7 bases. CDR3 size: 15 residues. J was trimmed by 5 bases and V by 5 bases; bases with no gene match: 10. Germline V lookup: CDR1 SGHAT, CDR2 FQNNGV. The CDR3 sequence: CASSHYRGRGDTQYF. The CDR3 region has the DNA TGTGCCAGCAGCCACTACAGGGGTAGGGGAGATACGCAGTATTTT.

V usage is TRBV10-2 and J usage is TRBJ2-7; D gene ambiguous. The V end lost 8 bases, the J end lost 0 bases, and 11 bases lay between the germline ends. CDR1 WSHSY and CDR2 SAAADI come from the germline V gene. There are 13 residues in the CDR3. CDR3 DNA sequence: TGCGCCAGCTCCCGCCCAGTCTCCTACGAGCAGTACTTC. Protein sequence: CASSRPVSYEQYF.

The chain links TRBV30 to TRBJ2-7; D perhaps matches TRBD2 (5 bases). V was clipped by 4 bases and J by 5 bases, with 18 bases between them. The length of the CDR3 is 14 residues. Germline V gene lookup returns CDR1 GTSNPN and CDR2 SVGIG (reference sequence). Written as DNA, the CDR3 is TGTGCCTGGAATCTCGGTGGGAGAGCGAACGAGCAGTACTTC. It codes for CAWNLGGRANEQYF.

This chain uses TRBV5-5 with TRBJ1-1, with a possible D match to TRBD1 (6 bases). Trimming stripped 4 bases from V and 5 bases from J, with 12 bases between. Germline V gene lookup returns CDR1 SGHKS and CDR2 YYEKEE (reference sequence). The length of the CDR3 is 13 residues. The CDR3 DNA reads TGTGCCAGCAGCCTTACAGGGAAGACTGAAGCTTTCTTT. It is translated as CASSLTGKTEAFF. The variable domain in full, completed from reference TRBV5-5 and TRBJ1-1, reads DAGVTQSPTHLIKTRGQQVTLRCSPISGHKSVSWYQQVLGQGPQFIFQYYEKEERGRGNFPDRFSARQFPNYSSELNVNALLLGDSALYLCASSLTGKTEAFFGQGTRLTVV.